The 10 T cell receptor beta chains below all came from one sample that was sequenced in a study of T cell repertoires in cytomegalovirus infection. Each CDR3 protein is one row after TCRdb ran MiXCR on the reads. The repertoire includes over 450,000 distinct CDR3 sequences, about 11% of them detected once, and about 9.4% sits in the top ten. The sequenced sample consisted of PBMCs. These receptors all come from a human donor in good health (CMV status not recorded). Some clones in this sample may be carry-over from other donors' samples.

The gene calls are TRBV14 and TRBJ2-7; maybe TRBD1 (5 bases). The CDR3 is 16 residues long. The V gene's germline CDR1 is SGHDN and CDR2 FVKESK. Between the trimmed V and J ends, which lost 0 bases and 1 base, there was a span of 13 bases. Written as DNA, the CDR3 is TGTGCCAGCAGCCAAGAAGGTGGGGCAGCTTCCTACGAGCAGTACTTC. This codes for CASSQEGGAASYEQYF.

This clonotype was counted many times. The chain recombines TRBV19 with TRBJ2-7; TRBD1 might be the D (5 bases). The V gene's germline CDR1 is LNHDA and CDR2 SQIVND (reference sequence). This CDR3 is built from 11 residues. V shed 8 bases and J shed 4 bases, with 9 bases lying between them. CDR3 coding DNA: TGTGCCAGTGACCAGGGATACGAGCAGTACTTC. This codes for CASDQGYEQYF.

This clonotype was seen at least ten times. V gene TRBV30 combines with J gene TRBJ2-7; a weak D match, TRBD1 (6 bases). Germline assignment: CDR1 GTSNPN and CDR2 SVGIG (reference sequence). This CDR3 comprises 14 residues. Deletions cut 3 bases from V and 0 bases from J, with 12 bases between. Written as DNA, the CDR3 is TGTGCCTGGAGGAGGAACAGGGACTCCTACGAGCAGTACTTC. Its protein is CAWRRNRDSYEQYF.

This clonotype was seen only a few times. The V and J genes are TRBV3-1 and TRBJ2-2, with 14 bases fitting TRBD2. J lost 3 bases, V lost 5 bases, and 2 bases had no gene match. CDR3 length equals 16 residues. CDR1 and CDR2 from the germline V gene are LGHDT and YNNKEL (reference sequence). The DNA for the CDR3 is TGTGCCAGCAGCTCGGGACTAGCGGGAGACACCGGGGAGCTGTTTTTT. This codes for CASSSGLAGDTGELFF.

This clonotype has ten or more counts. The chain couples TRBV7-8 to TRBJ2-3; D assignment may be TRBD1 or TRBD2 (5 bases each). The ends were cut back, 5 bases at V and 6 bases at J, with 15 bases in the middle. In germline, CDR1 is SGHVS, CDR2 FQNEAQ. This CDR3 has 14 residues. The DNA for the CDR3 is TGTGCCAGCAGCCCAGGGAGCGAGTCGGATACGCAGTATTTT. It yields the protein CASSPGSESDTQYF.

This clonotype was detected many times. This chain joins TRBV28 and TRBJ2-1, with 11 bases matching TRBD2. The germline gives CDR1 MDHEN, CDR2 SYDVKM. V shed 2 bases and J 6 bases; nucleotides not matched to a gene: 6. The CDR3 consists of 16 residues. CDR3 region: CASSLLGTSGANEQFF. The CDR3 DNA follows: TGTGCCAGCAGTTTACTCGGGACTAGCGGAGCCAATGAGCAGTTCTTC.

J is TRBJ1-1 and V is TRBV30; a possible D gene is TRBD1 (6 bases). The ends were cut back, 1 base at V and 2 bases at J, with 17 bases in the middle. CDR1 and CDR2 (germline): GTSNPN, SVGIG (reference sequence). The length of the CDR3 is 16 residues. This CDR3 reads CAWSEDPTGRNTEAFF. In DNA, the CDR3 is TGTGCCTGGAGTGAGGATCCTACAGGGAGAAACACTGAAGCTTTCTTT. Complete variable domain (other parts from reference TRBV30 and TRBJ1-1): SQTIHQWPATLVQPVGSPLSLECTVEGTSNPNLYWYRQAAGRGLQLLFYSVGIGQISSEVPQNLSASRPQDRQFILSSKKLLLSDSGFYLCAWSEDPTGRNTEAFFGQGTRLTVV.

V is TRBV11-2 and J is TRBJ1-2; 9 bases map to TRBD1. V trimming: 5 bases; J trimming: 3 bases; junction bases outside the gene matches: 7. The CDR3 is 15 amino acids. CDR1 is SGHAT, CDR2 FQNNGV, per germline. In DNA form, the CDR3 reads TGTGCCAGCAGCGTGGGACAGGGTATGGACTATGGCTACACCTTC. Translating gives CASSVGQGMDYGYTF.

At least ten counts were recorded for this clonotype. The V gene is TRBV7-9, the J gene TRBJ2-7, with D possibly matching TRBD1 (6 bases). Germline V CDR1 and CDR2: SEHNR, FQNEAQ (reference sequence). The CDR3 spans 15 residues. V lost 3 bases and J lost 0, with 12 bases in between. CDR3 DNA sequence: TGTGCCAGCAGCTTGGTCAGGGGTAGCTCCTACGAGCAGTACTTC. Protein product: CASSLVRGSSYEQYF.

This clonotype was seen ten or more times. The rearrangement joins TRBV7-8 to TRBJ1-5; TRBD1 might be the D (5 bases). V was clipped by 1 base and J by 8 bases, with 12 bases between them. This CDR3 region has 14 residues. Germline V gene sequence: CDR1 SGHVS, CDR2 FQNEAQ. The CDR3 DNA reads as TGTGCCAGCAGCTTAGTTTCCAGGACAAAGCCCCAGCATTTT. Its translation: CASSLVSRTKPQHF.